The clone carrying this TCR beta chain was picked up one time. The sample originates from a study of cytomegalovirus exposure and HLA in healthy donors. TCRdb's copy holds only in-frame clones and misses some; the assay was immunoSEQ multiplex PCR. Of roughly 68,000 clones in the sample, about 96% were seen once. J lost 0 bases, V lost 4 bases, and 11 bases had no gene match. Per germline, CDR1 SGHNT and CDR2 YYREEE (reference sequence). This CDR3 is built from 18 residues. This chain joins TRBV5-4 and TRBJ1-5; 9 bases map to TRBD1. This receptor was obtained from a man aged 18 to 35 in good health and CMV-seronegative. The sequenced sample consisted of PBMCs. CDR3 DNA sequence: TGTGCCAGCAGCACCGGGACAGGGCTAGGGGATAGCAATCAGCCCCAGCATTTT. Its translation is CASSTGTGLGDSNQPQHF.